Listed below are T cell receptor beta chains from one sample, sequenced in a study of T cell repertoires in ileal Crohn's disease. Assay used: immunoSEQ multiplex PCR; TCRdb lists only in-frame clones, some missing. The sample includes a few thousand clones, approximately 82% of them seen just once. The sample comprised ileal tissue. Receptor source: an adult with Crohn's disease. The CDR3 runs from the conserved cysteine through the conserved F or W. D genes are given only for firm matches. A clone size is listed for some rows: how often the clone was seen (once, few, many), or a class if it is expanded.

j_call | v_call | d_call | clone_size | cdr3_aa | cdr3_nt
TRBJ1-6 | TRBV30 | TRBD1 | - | CAWSDRGGSPLHF | TGTGCCTGGAGTGACAGGGGAGGATCACCCCTCCACTTT
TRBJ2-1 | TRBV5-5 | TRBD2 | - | CASSALLAGIYNEQFF | TGTGCCAGCAGCGCGCTACTAGCGGGGATCTACAATGAGCAGTTCTTC
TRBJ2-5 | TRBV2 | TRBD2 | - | CASSDGGGAQETQYF | TGTGCCAGCAGTGATGGCGGGGGGGCCCAAGAGACCCAGTACTTC
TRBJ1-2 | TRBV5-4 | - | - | CASSHSGQYNYGYTF | TGTGCCAGCAGCCACTCCGGACAGTACAACTATGGCTACACCTTC
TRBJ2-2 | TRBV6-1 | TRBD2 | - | CASSETSGGVNTGELFF | TGTGCCAGCAGTGAGACTAGCGGGGGGGTGAACACCGGGGAGCTGTTTTTT
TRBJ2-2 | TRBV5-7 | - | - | CASSTGTEGTGELFF | TGTGCCAGCAGCACGGGAACGGAAGGTACCGGGGAGCTGTTTTTT
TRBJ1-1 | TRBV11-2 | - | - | CASSLVTGYADTEAFF | TGTGCCAGCAGCTTAGTCACGGGATACGCGGACACTGAAGCTTTCTTT
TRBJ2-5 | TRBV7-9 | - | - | CASSLIGAGPSQYF | TGTGCCAGCAGCTTAATAGGTGCAGGTCCGAGCCAGTACTTC
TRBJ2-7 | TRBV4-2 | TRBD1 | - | CASSQELQGEEQYF | TGTGCCAGCAGTCAAGAGTTACAGGGGGAAGAGCAGTACTTC
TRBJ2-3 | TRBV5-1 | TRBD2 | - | CASSFVGTISSTDTQYF | TGCGCCAGCAGCTTCGTCGGGACTATCAGTAGCACAGATACGCAGTATTTT
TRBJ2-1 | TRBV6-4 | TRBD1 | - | CASGPGQGVDEQFF | TGTGCCAGCGGCCCGGGACAGGGGGTCGATGAGCAGTTCTTC
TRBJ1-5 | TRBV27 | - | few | CASSLGGGSNQPQHF | TGTGCCAGCAGTCTGGGGGGAGGAAGCAATCAGCCCCAGCATTTT
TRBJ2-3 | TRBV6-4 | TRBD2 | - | CASSSGGSTDTQYF | TGTGCCAGCAGCAGCGGGGGGTCCACAGATACGCAGTATTTT
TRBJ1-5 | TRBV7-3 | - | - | CASSTGISNQPQHF | TGTGCCAGCAGCACAGGTATTAGCAATCAGCCCCAGCATTTT
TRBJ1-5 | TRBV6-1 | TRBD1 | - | CASSQGQGGNQPQHF | TGTGCCAGCAGTCAGGGACAGGGAGGCAATCAGCCCCAGCATTTT
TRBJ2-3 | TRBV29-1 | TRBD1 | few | CSVDREDTQYF | TGCAGCGTGGACAGGGAAGATACGCAGTATTTT
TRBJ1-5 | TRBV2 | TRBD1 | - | CASSDGTAVRPQHF | TGTGCCAGCAGTGATGGGACAGCCGTTAGGCCCCAGCATTTT
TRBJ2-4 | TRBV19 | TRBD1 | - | CASSIGGTGGGLAKNIQYF | TGTGCCAGTAGTATAGGAGGGACAGGGGGCGGCTTAGCCAAAAACATTCAGTACTTC
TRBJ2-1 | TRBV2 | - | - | CASSAFGEADYNEQFF | TGTGCCAGCAGTGCTTTTGGAGAGGCGGATTACAATGAGCAGTTCTTC
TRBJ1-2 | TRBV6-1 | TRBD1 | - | CASSGPSGQAQYGYTF | TGTGCCAGCAGTGGCCCATCCGGACAGGCTCAATATGGCTACACCTTC
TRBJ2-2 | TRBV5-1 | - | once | CASSLGGRSATGELFF | TGCGCCAGCAGCTTGGGAGGGAGGTCGGCCACCGGGGAGCTGTTTTTT
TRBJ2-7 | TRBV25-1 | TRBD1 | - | CASSAAGTGRYEQYF | TGTGCCAGCAGTGCCGCCGGGACAGGGAGGTACGAGCAGTACTTC
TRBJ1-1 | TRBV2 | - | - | CASSEGGTRETEAFF | TGTGCCAGCAGTGAAGGGGGGACAAGGGAAACTGAAGCTTTCTTT
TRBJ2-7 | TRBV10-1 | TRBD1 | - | CASSAGTGPTYEQYF | TGCGCCAGCAGCGCCGGGACAGGGCCCACCTACGAGCAGTACTTC
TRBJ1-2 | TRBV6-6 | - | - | CASSYTGDGYTF | TGTGCCAGCAGTTACACGGGGGATGGCTACACCTTC
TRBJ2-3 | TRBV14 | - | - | CASSQVGGGRGDTQYF | TGTGCCAGCAGCCAAGTAGGAGGGGGCAGAGGAGATACGCAGTATTTT
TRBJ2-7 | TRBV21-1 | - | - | CASSTLEIPGQGSPYEQYF | TGTGCCAGCAGCACACTGGAAATACCGGGACAGGGGTCCCCCTACGAGCAGTACTTC
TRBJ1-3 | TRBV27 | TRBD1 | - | CASSRSPGQGLVGNTIYF | TGTGCCAGCAGTCGATCTCCGGGACAGGGTCTGGTTGGAAACACCATATATTTT
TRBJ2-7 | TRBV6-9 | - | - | CASSYEVYEQYF | TGTGCCAGCAGTTATGAAGTCTATGAGCAGTACTTC
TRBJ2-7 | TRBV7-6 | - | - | CASSLGPGSDEQYF | TGTGCCAGCAGCTTAGGTCCGGGGTCCGACGAGCAGTACTTC
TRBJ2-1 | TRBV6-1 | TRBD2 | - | CASSEAGSGGDEQFF | TGTGCCAGCAGTGAAGCCGGTTCCGGGGGGGATGAGCAGTTCTTC
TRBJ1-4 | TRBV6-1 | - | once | CASRGGVGMGEKLFF | TGTGCCAGCAGAGGGGGTGTGGGTATGGGTGAAAAACTGTTTTTT
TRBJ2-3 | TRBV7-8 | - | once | CASSLLHYRGDTQYF | TGTGCCAGCAGCTTACTACACTACCGGGGAGATACGCAGTATTTT
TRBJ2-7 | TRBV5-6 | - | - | CASSLGLGQYYEQYF | TGTGCCAGCAGCTTGGGGCTTGGACAGTACTACGAGCAGTACTTC
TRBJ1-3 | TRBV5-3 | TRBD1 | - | CARSMRQGKSSGNTIYF | TGTGCCAGAAGCATGAGACAGGGGAAAAGCTCTGGAAACACCATATATTTT
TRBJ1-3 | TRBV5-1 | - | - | CASSLVPQGISGNTIYF | TGCGCCAGCAGCTTGGTTCCTCAGGGGATCTCTGGAAACACCATATATTTT
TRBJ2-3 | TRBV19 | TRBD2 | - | CASRLAGTDTQYF | TGTGCCAGTAGACTAGCGGGGACAGATACGCAGTATTTT
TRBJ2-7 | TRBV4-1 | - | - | CASSPGSLAWEQYF | TGCGCCAGCAGCCCCGGGTCCTTGGCTTGGGAGCAGTACTTC
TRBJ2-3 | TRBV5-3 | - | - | CARSRKGTGWSDTQYF | TGTGCCAGAAGCCGGAAAGGGACTGGCTGGTCCGATACGCAGTATTTT
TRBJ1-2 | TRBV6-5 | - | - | CASSYLALTGNYGYTF | TGTGCCAGCAGTTACTTGGCTCTAACAGGGAACTATGGCTACACCTTC
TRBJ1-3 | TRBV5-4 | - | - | CASSLQGSGNTIYF | TGTGCCAGCAGCTTACAGGGCTCTGGAAACACCATATATTTT
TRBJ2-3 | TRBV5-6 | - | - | CASSLGVTQYF | TGTGCCAGCAGCTTGGGCGTTACGCAGTATTTT
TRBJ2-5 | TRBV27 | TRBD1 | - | CASKSGQSTAQYF | TGTGCCAGCAAATCGGGACAGTCGACGGCCCAGTACTTC
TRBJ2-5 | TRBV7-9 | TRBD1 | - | CASSPRTGKEETQYF | TGTGCCAGCAGCCCCCGGACAGGGAAGGAAGAGACCCAGTACTTC
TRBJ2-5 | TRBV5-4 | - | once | CASGPLGTQYF | TGTGCCAGCGGACCACTAGGGACCCAGTACTTC